The sample holds a few counts of the clone carrying this TCR beta chain. Antigen: not known. The CDR3 end is not reached by the read, which stops 3 residues before it; the germline J gene fills it in. The data were taken from a study of T cell clonality in common variable immunodeficiency. General study findings and limits: In common variable immunodeficiency, TCR beta chains reportedly carried fewer deletions and N-nucleotide insertions.

Some clones are missing from TCRdb's copy, which holds only in-frame ones; the method was immunoSEQ multiplex PCR. This sample has 30,000 to 40,000 clones, each found more than once. The CDR3 has 16 residues. Germline-derived CDR1 and CDR2 are SNHLY and FYNNEI. Trimming cost V 7 bases and J 5 bases, with 23 bases left between them. The TCR sequence derives from a human donor with common variable immunodeficiency. The sequenced sample consisted of peripheral blood mononuclear cells. The chain recombines TRBV2 with TRBJ1-1, with D possibly matching TRBD1 (6 bases). The DNA read from the CDR3 is TGTGCCAGCAACCAAGACAGGTCTCAAGGGTCAACTGAA. Translating it yields CASNQDRSQGSTE. The entire CDR3 is CASNQDRSQGSTEAFF.